This TCR beta chain is from a study of cytomegalovirus exposure and HLA in healthy donors. Researchers ran the PCR with 60 Vbeta and 13 Jbeta primers. Generated by immunoSEQ multiplex PCR, the TCRdb table keeps only in-frame clones and is missing some. The sample lists 100,000 or so clones, 63% seen once, with about 4.3% in the top ten. V shed 5 bases and J shed 0 bases, with 5 bases lying between them. Germline V gene lookup returns CDR1 SGHTA and CDR2 FQGTGA. This CDR3 is built from 13 residues. Sequences were obtained from PBMCs. The chain has TRBV7-3 and TRBJ1-3; no definite D call. This clonotype was sampled from a human donor in good health. The CDR3 coding sequence is TGTGCCAGCAGCGCGGCCTCTGGAAACACCATATATTTT. Protein sequence: CASSAASGNTIYF.